Each of the 10 T cell receptor beta chains below was sequenced from the same sample in a study of cytomegalovirus exposure and HLA in healthy donors. Amplification used 60 Vbeta primers and 13 Jbeta primers. The assay was immunoSEQ multiplex PCR, and TCRdb's table has in-frame clones only and misses some. Of roughly 73,000 clones listed, 75% are singletons. The sample comprised PBMCs. The receptors here all came from a man aged 70 or older in good health and CMV-seronegative.

This clone was seen only a few times. The chain uses TRBV27 and TRBJ2-2; TRBD2 matches 8 bases. With V trimmed by 4 bases and J by 4 bases, 8 bases remained unmatched. Germline values: CDR1 MNHEY, CDR2 SMNVEV (reference sequence). This CDR3 is built from 16 residues. The CDR3 bases are TGTGCCAGCAGTTCCCCGGGAGGGGGGTCCACCGGGGAGCTGTTTTTT. Encoded protein: CASSSPGGGSTGELFF.

In its sample, this clone was seen a few times. The rearrangement joins TRBV20-1 to TRBJ2-1; possible D gene TRBD1, 6 bases. The CDR3 sequence is 11 residues long. Trimming pared 6 bases from V and 8 bases from J, leaving 11 bases between. In germline, CDR1 is DFQATT, CDR2 SNEGSKA (reference sequence). The DNA of the CDR3 is TGCAGTGCACGACAGGAGTATGAGCAGTTCTTC. Translating gives CSARQEYEQFF.

The genes are TRBV7-9 and TRBJ1-2, with 7 bases aligning to TRBD1. The trim removed 3 bases at V and 6 bases at J, leaving 13 bases unmatched. Germline CDR1 and CDR2: SEHNR and FQNEAQ (reference sequence). The CDR3 is 16 residues long. In nucleotides, the CDR3 is TGTGCCAGCAGCTTGTACACGTACAGGGGCCCCCATGGCTACACCTTC. It encodes CASSLYTYRGPHGYTF.

The rearrangement links TRBV10-3 to TRBJ2-1; perhaps TRBD2 as D (6 bases). The CDR3 spans 12 residues. Per the germline V gene, CDR1 is ENHRY and CDR2 is SYGVKD. Deletions cut 9 bases from V and 8 bases from J, with 14 bases between. The DNA for the CDR3 is TGTGCCATATCCGGGACTGCGGATGAGCAGTTCTTC. Its translation is CAISGTADEQFF.

V gene TRBV19 combines with J gene TRBJ1-3, with D possibly TRBD1 on 5 matching bases. Germline V CDR1 and CDR2: LNHDA, SQIVND (reference sequence). This CDR3 is built from 13 residues. Trimming removed 8 bases from V and 8 bases from J, with 16 bases in between. The DNA for the CDR3 is TGTGCCAGTGCGACCCTAGACAGCGACACCATATATTTT. Translating it yields CASATLDSDTIYF.

This clone was picked up a small number of times. The V call is TRBV5-1, the J call TRBJ1-4, with TRBD1 matching 7 bases. This CDR3 is 16 amino acids long. The V gene's germline CDR1 is SGHRS and CDR2 YFSETQ. J lost 8 bases, V lost 0 bases, and 10 bases had no gene match. As DNA, the CDR3 is TGCGCCAGCAGCTTGGCAGGGGGGACTTCTTTAGAAAAACTGTTTTTT. Its protein is CASSLAGGTSLEKLFF.

V gene TRBV6-5 combines with J gene TRBJ2-3; a weak D match, TRBD2 (6 bases). Looked up from germline, CDR1 is MNHEY and CDR2 is SVGAGI. CDR3 length: 13 residues. Trimming stripped 2 bases from V and 7 bases from J, with 10 bases between. CDR3 sequence (DNA): TGTGCCAGCAGTTACGGGACTTCGAATACGCAGTATTTT. Amino acids: CASSYGTSNTQYF.

This rearrangement joins TRBV7-9 to TRBJ1-6; TRBD1 is a possible D gene (5 bases). This CDR3 contains 15 residues. Trimming took 3 bases from V and 6 from J, leaving 12 bases between them. Germline V gives CDR1 SEHNR, CDR2 FQNEAQ (reference sequence). CDR3 in DNA: TGTGCCAGCAGCTTGGCGGCCAGGGCTAATTCACCCCTCCACTTT. Protein product: CASSLAARANSPLHF.

The V and J genes are TRBV7-2 and TRBJ1-5; D unclear. The V gene lost 2 bases and the J gene lost 7 bases, with 12 bases spanning the gap. Germline V gene data show CDR1 as SGHTA and CDR2 as FQGNSA. There are 14 residues in the CDR3. CDR3 in DNA: TGTGCCAGCAGCTTATCTCCCGAGGCCCAGCCCCAGCATTTT. Protein product: CASSLSPEAQPQHF.

The CDR3 nucleotides read TGTGCCAGCTCACCCGGGACTAGCGAAATCAGTGAGCAGTTCTTC. This translates into CASSPGTSEISEQFF. V gene TRBV18 combines with J gene TRBJ2-1; 10 bases are a match to TRBD2. Germline loops: CDR1 KGHSH, CDR2 LQKENI. CDR3 length: 15 residues. With 3 bases clipped from V and 9 bases from J, the junction kept 8 bases outside the gene matches. Full variable domain (missing parts from reference TRBV18 and TRBJ2-1): NAGVMQNPRHLVRRRGQEARLRCSPMKGHSHVYWYRQLPEEGLKFMVYLQKENIIDESGMPKERFSAEFPKEGPSILRIQQVVRGDSAAYFCASSPGTSEISEQFFGPGTRLTVL.